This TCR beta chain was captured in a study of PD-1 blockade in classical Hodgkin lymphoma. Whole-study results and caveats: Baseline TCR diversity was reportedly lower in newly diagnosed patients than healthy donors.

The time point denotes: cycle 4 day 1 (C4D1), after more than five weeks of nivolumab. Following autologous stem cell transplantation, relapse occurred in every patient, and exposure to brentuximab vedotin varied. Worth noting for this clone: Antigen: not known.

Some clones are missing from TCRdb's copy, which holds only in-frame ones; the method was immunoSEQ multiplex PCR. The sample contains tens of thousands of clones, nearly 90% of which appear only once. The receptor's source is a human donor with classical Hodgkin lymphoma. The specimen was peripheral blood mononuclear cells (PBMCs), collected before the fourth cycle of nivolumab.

CDR3 protein: CASSIRENTEAFF. DNA for the CDR3: TGCGCCAGCAGCATAAGGGAGAACACTGAAGCTTTCTTT. This chain uses TRBV5-1 with TRBJ1-1; no clear D. CDR3 size: 13 residues. V lost 4 bases and J 1 base, leaving 8 bases between the germline ends. Germline V gene lookup returns CDR1 SGHRS and CDR2 YFSETQ.